This TCR beta chain was captured by sequencing in a study of cytomegalovirus exposure and HLA in healthy donors. Broader study findings: The classifier, whose performance was assessed in both the original and validation cohorts, reportedly diagnosed cytomegalovirus status with high specificity and sensitivity. The study recorded about 160 TCR beta chains that were cytomegalovirus-associated.

The V gene lost 9 bases and the J gene lost 4 bases, with 6 bases spanning the gap. This CDR3 has 10 amino acids. In germline, CDR1 is LNHDA, CDR2 SQIVND (reference sequence). This clone was seen only once. The antigen is undetermined. Data came from immunoSEQ multiplex PCR; TCRdb stores just in-frame clones and leaves some out. The sample holds under 200,000 clones; about 81% are singletons and the top ten take 1% to 1.5%. The donors were in the approximately 120-subject validation cohort; that cohort was separate from the roughly 700-subject first cohort. Sequencing input: PBMCs. The chain employs TRBV19 and TRBJ1-1, with a weak D call TRBD1 (5 bases). The sequence came from a woman in her twenties or thirties in good health and CMV-seronegative. The CDR3 nucleotides read TGTGCCAGAAGGGGCACTGAAGCTTTCTTT. It yields the protein CARRGTEAFF.